In its sample, the clone carrying this TCR beta chain was seen a few times. Its antigen is not known. The data originate from a study of identical twins. General study findings and limits: While abundant cord blood beta clonotypes carried fewer insertions, memory repertoires showed no such pattern.

Each CDR3 protein gets one entry after TCRdb re-called the 5' RACE reads with MiXCR. The sample holds roughly 770,000 distinct CDR3 sequences, 15% to 20% seen once. A further study also used this sample, focusing on T cells expressing NK-cell markers. That paper adds: Sequencing covered eight donors, seven HCMV-seropositive and one seronegative. Among CD8+ T cells from 5 to 7 donors, dominant NKG2C+ clonotypes accounted for roughly 1.0-7.0%. In several donors, dominant clonotypes made up about 28.3-60.1% of CD3+CD56-NKG2C+ cells.

Source material: PBMCs. The TCR was taken from a woman aged 18-30 years in good health.

The CDR3 here is CATGASLAYEQYF. CDR3 sequence (DNA): TGTGCCACCGGAGCTAGCCTGGCGTACGAGCAGTACTTC. This chain joins TRBV15 and TRBJ2-7, with a tentative D call TRBD2 (5 bases). The V gene's germline CDR1 is LNHNV and CDR2 YYDKDF (reference sequence). V gave up 8 bases and J gave up 4 bases, with 15 bases separating them. The CDR3 covers 13 residues.